The rows below give T cell receptor beta chains drawn from one sample of a study of T cell responses to AZD1222 COVID-19 vaccine. Only in-frame clones appear in the TCRdb table, and some are missing; sequencing was by immunoSEQ multiplex PCR. The sample lists about 130,000 clones; about 89% were seen once. Sequenced here: peripheral blood, sampled 28 days after the second AZD1222 dose. These receptors were collected from an adult who received the AZD1222 COVID-19 vaccine. The CDR3 runs from the conserved cysteine through the conserved F or W. A D gene is named only where the DNA matches it firmly.

length: 16; V: TRBV4-3; D: -; CDR3: CASSQEVNSQRWGYTF
length: 16; V: TRBV4-3; D: TRBD1; CDR3: CASSQDRGTTPYGYTF
length: 14; V: TRBV18; D: -; CDR3: CASSHGSSYNEQFF
length: 14; V: TRBV27; D: TRBD1; CDR3: CASSLIQGGSPLHF
length: 15; V: TRBV4-1; D: -; CDR3: CASSREHTSNYGYTF
length: 17; V: TRBV4-2; D: TRBD1; CDR3: CASSQDRDSYSGNTIYF
length: 19; V: TRBV30; D: -; CDR3: CAWSSMLGTPGATGNTIYF
length: 15; V: TRBV3-1/TRBV3-2; D: -; CDR3: CASSQVGGTNEKLFF
length: 16; V: TRBV25-1; D: -; CDR3: CASSEGGFQIYNEQFF
length: 13; V: TRBV19; D: -; CDR3: CASKEHMNTEAFF
length: 11; V: TRBV4-3; D: -; CDR3: CASSQGEKLFF
length: 17; V: TRBV18; D: -; CDR3: CASSPRDPGATNEKLFF
length: 14; V: TRBV5-5; D: TRBD1; CDR3: CASGAGTGEVEQYF
length: 14; V: TRBV5-4; D: -; CDR3: CASSLGQNTGELFF
length: 15; V: TRBV5-1; D: -; CDR3: CASSLVGDSNQPQHF
length: 13; V: TRBV7-2; D: -; CDR3: CASSLGLEDTQYF
length: 13; V: TRBV18; D: -; CDR3: CASSPDRSEKLFF
length: 13; V: TRBV11-2; D: -; CDR3: CASSPGGESPLHF
length: 16; V: TRBV30; D: -; CDR3: CAWSTKTLDKNTEAFF
length: 14; V: TRBV28; D: TRBD1; CDR3: CASTRRQGAFGYTF
length: 13; V: TRBV7-8; D: -; CDR3: CASSLAGENIQYF
length: 13; V: TRBV5-1; D: TRBD1; CDR3: CASSLQGRTEAFF
length: 16; V: TRBV18; D: -; CDR3: CASSPPIGSSNNEQFF
length: 14; V: TRBV7-2; D: -; CDR3: CASSLDSTNYGYTF
length: 13; V: TRBV7-8; D: -; CDR3: CASSLRITQPQHF
length: 15; V: TRBV27; D: -; CDR3: CASSKYTGTNTEAFF
length: 14; V: TRBV7-9; D: -; CDR3: CASSLGGSYNEQFF
length: 13; V: TRBV5-4; D: TRBD1; CDR3: CASSWGGTEGYTF
length: 14; V: TRBV12-5; D: -; CDR3: CASGLGEGSDTQYF
length: 13; V: TRBV19; D: -; CDR3: CASTLTRSFGYTF
length: 13; V: TRBV6-1; D: -; CDR3: CASSEGAHTEAFF
length: 17; V: TRBV5-1; D: -; CDR3: CASSLFGVVGVADTQYF
length: 13; V: TRBV30; D: -; CDR3: CAWTVGVREKLFF
length: 14; V: TRBV7-2; D: -; CDR3: CASRTQTGNTEAFF